The rows below give T cell receptor beta chains drawn from one sample of a study of shared clonotypes between healthy human individuals. The repertoire was sequenced with immunoSEQ multiplex PCR; TCRdb's copy has only in-frame clones and lacks some. The profile shows 730,000 or so clones, less than 80% of them singletons. The sequenced sample was memory CD4+ T cells sorted from blood. Every receptor here comes from a woman aged 25 to 39 in good health. CDR3s include the opening cysteine and the closing phenylalanine or tryptophan.

j_gene	v_gene	CDR3aa
TRBJ2-7	TRBV5-4	CASSSGQLSSYEQYF
TRBJ2-3	TRBV28	CASSPFTFSGRAGDTQYF
TRBJ1-1	TRBV6-4	CASSTTGGPAFF
TRBJ2-1	TRBV6-6	CASRGTSGSYNEQFF
TRBJ1-1	TRBV5-1	CASSLGRAGKNTEAFF
TRBJ1-1	TRBV7-3	CASSLMGQGTEAFF
TRBJ2-1	TRBV6-1	CASSETMNHNEQFF
TRBJ1-2	TRBV19	CASSSDGQVRGYTF
TRBJ2-7	TRBV27	CASSSLPGRTSGSYEQYF
TRBJ2-7	TRBV13	CASSGYRTSGSYEQYF
TRBJ1-3	TRBV2	CASRVDSSGNTIYF
TRBJ2-2	TRBV5-1	CASSQTGQTNTGELFF
TRBJ2-7	TRBV28	CASEAPAGTSYEQYF
TRBJ1-5	TRBV11-2	CASSLATGGSNQPQHF
TRBJ2-1	TRBV23-1	CASLYRDRGSRVSGRPSYNEQFF
TRBJ1-2	TRBV18	CASSPPPVYGYTF
TRBJ2-2	TRBV9	CASSVRGLDTGELFF
TRBJ1-4	TRBV6-1	CASSGPGQGYSTNEKLFF
TRBJ2-2	TRBV27	CASSLYVQGELFF
TRBJ2-1	TRBV30	CAGKGRIGNEQFF
TRBJ2-2	TRBV5-4	CASSSLPGELFF
TRBJ2-5	TRBV6-1	CASRGGVETQYF
TRBJ1-5	TRBV7-2	CASSLVGTGGAGGQPQHF
TRBJ2-7	TRBV11-2	CASVEYYEQYF
TRBJ2-2	TRBV6-6	CASGFTGELFF
.	TRBV27	CASRGSGTYEQYF
TRBJ2-1	TRBV11-2	CASSRRTSRGLKEQFF
TRBJ2-1	TRBV12-5	CASGLKRDEQFF
TRBJ2-7	TRBV28	CATCSGSAYEQYF
TRBJ1-3	TRBV5-6	CASSLVGGSGNTIYF
TRBJ2-7	TRBV15	CATSSRMGRSPYEQYF
TRBJ2-5	TRBV6-4	CASSRLAGSQETQYF